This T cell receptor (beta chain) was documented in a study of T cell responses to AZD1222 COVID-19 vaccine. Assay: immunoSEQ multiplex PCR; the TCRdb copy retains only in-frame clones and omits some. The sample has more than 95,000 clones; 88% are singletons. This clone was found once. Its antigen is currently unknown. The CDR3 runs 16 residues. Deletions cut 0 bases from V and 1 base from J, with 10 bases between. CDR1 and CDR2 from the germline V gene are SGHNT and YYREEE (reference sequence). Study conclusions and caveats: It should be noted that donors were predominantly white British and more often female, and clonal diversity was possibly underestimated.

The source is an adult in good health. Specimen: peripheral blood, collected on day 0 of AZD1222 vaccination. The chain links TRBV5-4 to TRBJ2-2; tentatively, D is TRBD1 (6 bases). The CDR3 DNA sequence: TGTGCCAGCAGCTTGGCGCAGGGACAGAACACCGGGGAGCTGTTTTTT. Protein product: CASSLAQGQNTGELFF.